This T cell receptor (beta chain) is from a study of blood T cell repertoires in COVID-19. CDR1 and CDR2 from the germline V gene are LNHNV and YYDKDF (reference sequence). This CDR3 spans 16 amino acids. V lost 1 base, J lost 5 bases, and 15 bases lay in between. As originally analysed: It was from reference gene primer amplification that nucleated cell counts were estimated. Assay: immunoSEQ multiplex PCR; the TCRdb copy retains only in-frame clones and omits some. From that table come the V and J calls and clone size; the DNA was used to work out D and trimming. This table has roughly 300,000 clones, about 88% appearing once.

This TCR derives from a woman aged 25 to 45 who had recovered from COVID-19. The sample consisted of PBMCs or T cells enriched from blood (not recorded which). V usage is TRBV15 and J usage is TRBJ2-1; maybe TRBD2 (7 bases). The CDR3 DNA reads TGTGCCACCAGCAGAGGAGGGGGGGGCGCGGACAATGAGCAGTTCTTC. It specifies CATSRGGGGADNEQFF.